A few counts support the clone carrying this T cell receptor beta chain. The target antigen is unknown. The same CDR3 can be traced to other DNA sequences in this sample. Clones were read by immunoSEQ multiplex PCR, and TCRdb kept only the in-frame ones, dropping some. Of approximately 2,300,000 clones listed, less than 95% are singletons. Every donor was a Caucasian adult from Nashville, Tennessee. This entry belongs to a study of shared clonotypes between healthy human individuals. Overall study context: Each donor contributed plates that comprised three CD4 naive, three CD4 memory, two CD8 naive and one CD8 memory.

Findings and limits, study-wide: The represented genetic and exposure-history diversity was limited by the small number of donors.

Sequenced material: naive CD4+ T cells from PBMCs. Subset denoted: CD45RA+ positively selected. The sequence was obtained from a man younger than 35 in good health. Some clones in this sample may be carry-over from other donors' samples.

CDR3 nucleotides: TGCGCCAGCAGCTCGGGACAGGGAGGGGAAAAACTGTTTTTT. Protein product: CASSSGQGGEKLFF. This rearrangement joins TRBV5-1 to TRBJ1-4, with 9 bases aligning to TRBD1. Trimming at V came to 3 bases and at J to 8 bases, leaving 5 bases not matched to a gene. This CDR3 spans 14 amino acids. Germline CDR1 is SGHRS and CDR2 is YFSETQ.